These 20 T cell receptor beta chains originate from one sample sequenced in a study of T cell repertoires in cytomegalovirus infection. TCRdb reanalysed the reads using MiXCR and keeps one entry per CDR3 protein. The sample contains fewer than 700,000 distinct CDR3 sequences, about 24% of which appear only once. The source material was CD8+ T cells from PBMCs. The origin of the receptors is a human donor in good health (CMV status not recorded). Some clones in this sample may be carry-over from other donors' samples.

This clonotype was recorded a few times. This sequence joins TRBV10-3 and TRBJ2-1, with 9 nucleotides matching TRBD2. V lost 8 bases, J lost 6 bases, and 14 bases stayed unmatched. CDR3 length: 16 residues. CDR1 is ENHRY and CDR2 is SYGVKD in the germline V gene. The CDR3 here is CAIGQIAGARGNEQFF. CDR3 in DNA: TGTGCCATCGGCCAGATAGCGGGGGCCCGGGGCAATGAGCAGTTCTTC.

CDR3 protein: CASSISVGPWKEQFF. The CDR3 DNA is TGTGCCAGTAGTATCAGCGTGGGGCCCTGGAAGGAGCAGTTCTTC. J is TRBJ2-1 and V is TRBV19, with a weak D call TRBD1 (5 bases). The CDR3 sequence is 15 residues long. CDR1 LNHDA and CDR2 SQIVND come from the germline V gene (reference sequence). Trimming pared 3 bases from V and 10 bases from J, leaving 19 bases between.

This clonotype was observed many times. The V gene is TRBV2, the J gene TRBJ2-1; 11 bases fit TRBD2. Germline V gene data show CDR1 as SNHLY and CDR2 as FYNNEI. Germline trimming cut 5 bases from V and 9 bases from J; bases unmatched to any gene: 9. The CDR3 totals 15 residues. Written as DNA, the CDR3 is TGTGCCAGCAGTCTAACTAGCGGGGGAAATTCTGAGCAGTTCTTC. It yields the protein CASSLTSGGNSEQFF.

The sample holds many counts of this clonotype. The V call is TRBV7-2, the J call TRBJ2-1, with 7 positions matching TRBD2. Germline V gives CDR1 SGHTA, CDR2 FQGNSA. J gave up 7 bases and V 0 bases, and 6 bases lay outside the gene matches. This CDR3 has 15 residues. In DNA form, the CDR3 reads TGTGCCAGCAGCTTAGCGGGGGGGTTTATGAATGAGCAGTTCTTC. Protein product: CASSLAGGFMNEQFF.

This clonotype came up a few times. The rearrangement uses TRBV6-2 or TRBV6-3 and TRBJ2-4; 7 nucleotides agree with TRBD2. Germline trimming cut 6 bases from V and 0 bases from J; bases unmatched to any gene: 8. In germline, CDR1 is MNHEY, CDR2 SVGEGT. CDR3 length: 16 amino acids. The CDR3 sequence: CASSYGDYLAKNIQYF. DNA of the CDR3: TGTGCCAGCAGCTACGGGGACTACCTAGCCAAAAACATTCAGTACTTC.

This clonotype occurred a few times. The genes are TRBV4-3 and TRBJ2-6; either TRBD1 or TRBD2 may fit D (6 bases each). CDR3 length: 18 amino acids. The germline CDR1 and CDR2 sequences are LGHNA and YSLEER. Trimming took 0 bases from V and 2 from J, leaving 14 bases between them. The DNA of the CDR3 is TGCGCCAGCAGCCAAGAACAGGGACTCTTCCCTGGGGCCAACGTCCTGACTTTC. Translated: CASSQEQGLFPGANVLTF.

This clonotype was detected many times. This rearrangement joins TRBV12-3 or TRBV12-4 to TRBJ2-1; D is possibly TRBD1 or TRBD2 (5 bases each). Deletions cut 5 bases from V and 4 bases from J, with 12 bases between. CDR3 length: 14 amino acids. CDR3 DNA sequence: TGTGCCAGCAGTCTCGGGACGGAGTACAATGAGCAGTTCTTC. Amino acids: CASSLGTEYNEQFF.

The table lists this clonotype with many counts. The V gene is TRBV7-2, the J gene TRBJ1-5; no firm D call. This CDR3 spans 14 amino acids. Per the germline V gene, CDR1 is SGHTA and CDR2 is FQGNSA. The germline V and J ends were trimmed by 8 bases and 0 bases, with 11 bases remaining between them. The CDR3 coding sequence is TGTGCCAGCGAGACACATTATAGCAATCAGCCCCAGCATTTT. It codes for CASETHYSNQPQHF.

The gene calls are TRBV20-1 and TRBJ2-1, with a possible D match to TRBD1 (7 bases). The CDR3 loop spans 16 amino acids. Germline values: CDR1 DFQATT, CDR2 SNEGSKA (reference sequence). Trimming took off 5 bases at V and 9 bases at J, with 26 bases between the two ends. CDR3 in amino acids: CSALNQGGPRVPEQFF. CDR3 DNA: TGCAGTGCTCTCAATCAGGGGGGACCCAGAGTTCCTGAGCAGTTCTTC.

This clonotype occurred many times. The chain couples TRBV7-3 to TRBJ2-5; 7 bases agree with TRBD2. V trimming: 4 bases; J trimming: 1 base; junction bases outside the gene matches: 6. The CDR3 contains 15 residues. Germline CDR1 and CDR2: SGHTA and FQGTGA. The CDR3: CASSYSGRAQETQYF. The CDR3 DNA follows: TGTGCCAGCAGCTACTCGGGGAGGGCCCAAGAGACCCAGTACTTC.

This clonotype was counted between two and nine times. The chain is built from TRBV7-9 and TRBJ1-2; D is uncertain. The germline V gene has CDR1 SEHNR and CDR2 FQNEAQ (reference sequence). The CDR3 covers 12 residues. V was clipped by 5 bases and J by 7 bases, with 11 bases between them. The DNA for the CDR3 is TGTGCCAGCAGCGGAGGGATTTCTGGCTACACCTTC. This encodes CASSGGISGYTF.

The rearrangement links TRBV7-8 to TRBJ1-3, with TRBD1 matching over 7 bases. Trimming at V came to 5 bases and at J to 0 bases, leaving 10 bases not matched to a gene. Germline CDR1 is SGHVS and CDR2 is FQNEAQ. The CDR3 runs to 17 residues. The CDR3 nucleotides are TGTGCCAGCAGCACCCGACAGGGACCGATCTCTGGAAACACCATATATTTT. Protein: CASSTRQGPISGNTIYF.

This clonotype was picked up a small number of times. The chain couples TRBV5-1 to TRBJ1-1; D is possibly TRBD1 (5 bases). This CDR3 is 11 amino acids long. V gave up 4 bases and J gave up 8 bases, with 9 bases separating them. Germline V gives CDR1 SGHRS, CDR2 YFSETQ. As DNA, the CDR3 is TGCGCCAGCAGCGATGGGGGGGAAGCTTTCTTT. As protein: CASSDGGEAFF.

Ten or more counts support this clonotype. The chain carries TRBV7-9 and TRBJ2-4; D is unresolved. Germline V gene sequence: CDR1 SEHNR, CDR2 FQNEAQ (reference sequence). The CDR3 has 12 residues. Trimming took 5 bases from V and 4 from J, leaving 6 bases between them. CDR3 sequence (DNA): TGTGCCAGCAGCGCGTGGAAAAACATTCAGTACTTC. Residues: CASSAWKNIQYF.

The rearrangement uses TRBV7-6 and TRBJ2-7, with TRBD2 matching over 11 bases. The CDR3 is 20 amino acids. Germline V gives CDR1 SGHVS, CDR2 FNYEAQ. V shed 5 bases and J 4 bases; nucleotides not matched to a gene: 22. The CDR3 loop reads CASSPGTSGTVYLGPYEQYF. The CDR3 DNA follows: TGTGCCAGCAGCCCGGGGACTAGCGGTACCGTCTATCTAGGACCATACGAGCAGTACTTC. Full variable domain (rest looked up from reference TRBV7-6 and TRBJ2-7): GAGVSQSPRYKVTKRGQDVALRCDPISGHVSLYWYRQALGQGPEFLTYFNYEAQQDKSGLPNDRFSAERPEGSISTLTIQRTEQRDSAMYRCASSPGTSGTVYLGPYEQYFGPGTRLTVT.

The CDR3: CASRPVWDTQYF. The CDR3 nucleotides read TGTGCCAGCAGACCTGTATGGGATACGCAGTATTTT. V gene TRBV28 combines with J gene TRBJ2-3; D unresolved. Looked up from germline, CDR1 is MDHEN and CDR2 is SYDVKM. V lost 6 bases to trimming and J lost 6 bases, with 10 bases between them. The CDR3 is made up of 12 amino acids.

The chain uses TRBV2 and TRBJ2-7; a possible D gene is TRBD1 (5 bases). V lost 7 bases and J 3 bases, leaving 10 bases between the germline ends. CDR3 length: 12 amino acids. Germline-derived CDR1 and CDR2 are SNHLY and FYNNEI. The CDR3, as DNA: TGTGCCAGCAAGGACACCTACTACGAGCAGTACTTC. This sequence encodes CASKDTYYEQYF.

This clonotype was seen ten or more times. The gene calls are TRBV29-1 and TRBJ2-1; 7 bases align to TRBD1. V lost 3 bases to trimming and J lost 4 bases; unmatched junction nucleotides: 6. Looked up from germline, CDR1 is SQVTM and CDR2 is ANQGSEA. The CDR3 runs 14 residues. The chain's CDR3 is CSVDGGQFYNEQFF. The CDR3 coding sequence is TGCAGCGTTGATGGGGGACAGTTTTACAATGAGCAGTTCTTC.

There are many counts of this clonotype. The rearrangement uses TRBV28 and TRBJ1-1, with D unclear. The germline gives CDR1 MDHEN, CDR2 SYDVKM. The V end was cut by 6 bases, the J end by 4 bases, with 12 bases between. The CDR3 covers 13 residues. This chain's CDR3 is CASRILGGTEAFF. CDR3 bases: TGTGCCAGCAGAATCCTTGGTGGCACTGAAGCTTTCTTT.

This clonotype was found a few times. The rearrangement joins TRBV27 to TRBJ1-1, with D unresolved. Per the germline V gene, CDR1 is MNHEY and CDR2 is SMNVEV (reference sequence). This CDR3 has 16 residues. V was clipped by 2 bases and J by 3 bases, with 16 bases between them. The DNA for the CDR3 is TGTGCCAGCAGTTTAACAGTCCCGATCCGAGACACTGAAGCTTTCTTT. This gives the protein CASSLTVPIRDTEAFF.